The next 20 T cell receptor beta chains were all read from a single sample in a study of blood T cell repertoires in COVID-19. The assay was immunoSEQ multiplex PCR, and TCRdb's table has in-frame clones only and misses some. The data hold under 200,000 clones, with 70% to 90% observed a single time. Sequenced material: peripheral blood. The receptors were gathered from a man in his fifties or sixties with active or convalescent COVID-19.

The chain's CDR3 is CASSLDGDTTYNEQFF. The CDR3 region has the DNA TGCGCCAGCAGCTTAGACGGGGACACGACTTACAATGAGCAGTTCTTC. The chain joins TRBV5-1 to TRBJ2-1; D is perhaps TRBD1 (6 bases). The CDR3 spans 16 residues. CDR1 and CDR2 from the germline V gene are SGHRS and YFSETQ. The V and J ends lost 2 bases and 4 bases respectively, with 16 bases between them.

The chain links TRBV27 to TRBJ2-1, with 9 bases matching TRBD2. The germline V gene has CDR1 MNHEY and CDR2 SMNVEV (reference sequence). The V and J ends lost 3 bases and 9 bases, in that order; junction bases with no gene match: 9. This CDR3 has 15 amino acids. The CDR3 spells CASSFMAGGLGEQFF. In nucleotides, the CDR3 is TGTGCCAGCAGTTTTATGGCGGGGGGGCTTGGTGAGCAGTTCTTC.

This clone was seen more than once but under ten times. An end of the junction does not agree with germline; a read error may underlie this. V gene TRBV10-3 combines with J gene TRBJ2-1; no clear D gene. Germline-derived CDR1 and CDR2 are ENHRY and SYGVKD. There are 13 residues in the CDR3. CDR3 in amino acids: CAISESRVDEQFF. The DNA for the CDR3 is TGTGCCATCAGCGAGTCTCGGGTCGATGAGCAGTTCTTC.

This clone was seen a single time. The rearrangement links TRBV23-1 to TRBJ1-6; 7 bases agree with TRBD1. TRBV23-1 has ORF status, its function being uncertain. Losses at the gene ends were 8 bases for V and 4 bases for J; bases not matched to a gene: 5. The CDR3 sequence is 14 residues long. The CDR3 sequence is CASGDSPYNSPLHF. The CDR3 DNA is TGCGCCAGCGGGGACAGTCCTTATAATTCACCCCTCCACTTT.

The J gene is TRBJ2-1, the V gene TRBV12-3 or TRBV12-4; TRBD1 might be the D (6 bases). This CDR3 contains 12 residues. Trimming removed 4 bases from V and 7 bases from J, with 8 bases in between. CDR3 sequence reads: CASSYRDNEQFF. CDR3 DNA: TGTGCCAGCAGTTACAGGGATAATGAGCAGTTCTTC.

The V gene is TRBV3-1 (or the pseudogene TRBV3-2), the J gene TRBJ2-2; TRBD1 aligns across 9 bases. The CDR3 sequence is 15 residues long. The germline V gene has CDR1 LGHDT and CDR2 YNNKEL (reference sequence). J gave up 6 bases and V 4 bases, and 6 bases lay outside the gene matches. The CDR3: CASSPGTGRPGELFF. As DNA, the CDR3 is TGTGCCAGCAGCCCAGGGACAGGGCGCCCCGGGGAGCTGTTTTTT.

The V gene is TRBV9, the J gene TRBJ1-1; D call uncertain. V was pared by 0 bases and J by 3 bases, with 6 bases between. Germline V gene sequence: CDR1 SGDLS, CDR2 YYNGEE. CDR3 length: 13 amino acids. CDR3 region: CASSVDHYTEAFF. DNA of the CDR3: TGTGCCAGCAGCGTAGATCACTACACTGAAGCTTTCTTT.

The J gene is TRBJ2-3, the V gene TRBV7-9; D ambiguous. The CDR3 spans 14 residues. V was shortened by 1 base and J by 3 bases, with 8 bases between the two germline ends. CDR1 is SEHNR and CDR2 is FQNEAQ in the germline V gene (reference sequence). The CDR3 region has the DNA TGTGCCAGCAGCTTAGGAGTAGTGACAGATACGCAGTATTTT. Translation gives CASSLGVVTDTQYF.

The chain is built from TRBV10-3 and TRBJ1-1; D uncertain. The CDR3 runs to 13 residues. Per germline, CDR1 ENHRY and CDR2 SYGVKD. Trimming took off 4 bases at V and 2 bases at J, with 8 bases between the two ends. CDR3 residues: CAISAEGNTEAFF. The CDR3 nucleotides are TGTGCCATCAGTGCGGAGGGAAACACTGAAGCTTTCTTT.

This clone occurred once. At the DNA level, this CDR3 is encoded by other sequences in the same sample as well. V is TRBV24-1 and J is TRBJ1-2; 12 nucleotides align to TRBD1. This CDR3 is 14 amino acids long. CDR1 KGHDR and CDR2 SFDVKD come from the germline V gene. V lost 4 bases and J lost 7; bases outside the gene matches: 3. The CDR3 region has the DNA TGTGCCACCAGTGAGGGACAGGGGGCGGTTGGCTACACCTTC. Amino acid sequence: CATSEGQGAVGYTF.

The chain couples TRBV24-1 to TRBJ1-2; TRBD1 matches 11 bases. CDR1 and CDR2 (germline): KGHDR, SFDVKD. The CDR3 is made up of 15 amino acids. Germline trimming cut 4 bases from V and 4 bases from J; bases unmatched to any gene: 4. The CDR3 bases are TGTGCCACCAGTGACCACGGGACAGGGGGCTATGGCTACACCTTC. As protein: CATSDHGTGGYGYTF.

This chain links TRBV7-8 with TRBJ1-4, with 10 nucleotides matching TRBD1. The germline CDR1 and CDR2 sequences are SGHVS and FQNEAQ. J gave up 7 bases and V 5 bases, and 10 bases lay outside the gene matches. The CDR3 runs 16 residues. CDR3 coding DNA: TGTGCCAGCAGCGCGTCCCGGGGGACAGGGGCTGAAAAACTGTTTTTT. Residues: CASSASRGTGAEKLFF.

The chain links TRBV20-1 to TRBJ2-7; D possibly corresponds to TRBD2 (6 bases). With 7 bases removed from V and 6 bases from J, the gap between germline ends came to 13 bases. Germline CDR1 and CDR2: DFQATT and SNEGSKA (reference sequence). This CDR3 has 11 residues. DNA of the CDR3: TGCAGTGGACTAGGAGTCTCCGAGCAGTACTTC. As protein: CSGLGVSEQYF.

CDR3 loop: CSESTGVGETQYF. The DNA for the CDR3 is TGCAGCGAATCAACAGGGGTCGGGGAGACCCAGTACTTC. V usage is TRBV29-1 and J usage is TRBJ2-5, with 7 bases that match TRBD1. CDR3 length equals 13 residues. The V gene's germline CDR1 is SQVTM and CDR2 ANQGSEA. After removal of 7 bases from V and 5 bases from J, the junction contained 10 bases not matched to a gene.

As DNA, the CDR3 is TGTGCCAGCTCACCAACCCGGGATACGCAGTATTTT. Amino acids: CASSPTRDTQYF. The chain combines TRBV18 with TRBJ2-3; no clear D. The germline V gene encodes CDR1 KGHSH and CDR2 LQKENI. Trimming left V 2 bases short and J 6 bases short, with 6 bases between. The CDR3 has 12 residues.

V gene TRBV6-6 combines with J gene TRBJ1-2; no definite D call. The V end was cut by 5 bases, the J end by 6 bases, with 16 bases between. This CDR3 comprises 14 residues. CDR1 is MNHNY and CDR2 is SVGAGI in the germline V gene (reference sequence). CDR3 in amino acids: CASSLRLRVDGYTF. CDR3 sequence (DNA): TGTGCCAGCAGTCTACGTTTGCGGGTGGATGGCTACACCTTC.

CDR3 in amino acids: CASSQDRDSPLHF. CDR3 DNA sequence: TGTGCCAGCAGCCAAGACAGGGATTCACCCCTCCACTTT. The chain joins TRBV11-2 to TRBJ1-6, with 7 bases lining up with TRBD1. After removal of 5 bases from V and 8 bases from J, the junction contained 3 bases not matched to a gene. The CDR3 totals 13 residues. The germline CDR1 and CDR2 sequences are SGHAT and FQNNGV.

This chain joins TRBV3-1 (or the pseudogene TRBV3-2) and TRBJ2-3; D call uncertain. The CDR3 length is 13 residues. Germline V gene lookup returns CDR1 LGHDT and CDR2 YNNKEL (reference sequence). V gave up 1 base and J gave up 6 bases, with 8 bases separating them. CDR3 sequence reads: CASSQGRSDTQYF. The CDR3 DNA reads TGTGCCAGCAGCCAAGGTAGGAGCGATACGCAGTATTTT.

The chain is built from TRBV9 and TRBJ2-3, with D possibly matching TRBD1 (5 bases). Germline-derived CDR1 and CDR2 are SGDLS and YYNGEE. The ends were cut back, 3 bases at V and 0 bases at J, with 8 bases in the middle. CDR3 length: 14 residues. This CDR3 is CASSGQISTDTQYF. In nucleotides, the CDR3 is TGTGCCAGCAGCGGACAGATTAGCACAGATACGCAGTATTTT.

Of note for this clone: Other DNA variants within this sample encode the same CDR3. V usage is TRBV2 and J usage is TRBJ1-2; 8 bases agree with TRBD1. CDR3 size: 13 residues. The V and J ends lost 9 bases and 0 bases, in that order; junction bases with no gene match: 3. Germline V gives CDR1 SNHLY, CDR2 FYNNEI. The CDR3 loop reads CASRDRTNYGYTF. The DNA for the CDR3 is TGTGCCAGTCGGGACAGGACTAACTATGGCTACACCTTC. Full variable domain (remainder filled in from reference TRBV2 and TRBJ1-2): EPEVTQTPSHQVTQMGQEVILRCVPISNHLYFYWYRQILGQKVEFLVSFYNNEISEKSEIFDDQFSVERPDGSNFTLKIRSTKLEDSAMYFCASRDRTNYGYTFGSGTRLTVV.